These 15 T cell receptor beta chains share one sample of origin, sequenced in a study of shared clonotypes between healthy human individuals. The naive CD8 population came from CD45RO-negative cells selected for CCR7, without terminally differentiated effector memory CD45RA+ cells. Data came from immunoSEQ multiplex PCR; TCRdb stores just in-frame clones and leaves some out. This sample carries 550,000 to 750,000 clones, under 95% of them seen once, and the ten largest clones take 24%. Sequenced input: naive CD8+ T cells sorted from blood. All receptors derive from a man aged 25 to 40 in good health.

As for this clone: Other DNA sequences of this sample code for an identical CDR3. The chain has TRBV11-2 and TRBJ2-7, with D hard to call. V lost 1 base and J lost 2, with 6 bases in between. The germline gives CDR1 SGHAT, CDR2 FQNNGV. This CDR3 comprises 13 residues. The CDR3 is CASSLAVTYEQYF. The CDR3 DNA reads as TGTGCCAGCAGCTTAGCGGTAACCTACGAGCAGTACTTC.

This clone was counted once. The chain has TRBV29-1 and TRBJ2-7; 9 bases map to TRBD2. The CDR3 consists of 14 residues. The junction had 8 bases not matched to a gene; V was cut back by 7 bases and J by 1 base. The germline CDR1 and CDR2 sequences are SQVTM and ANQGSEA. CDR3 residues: CSANLAGGSYEQYF. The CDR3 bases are TGCAGCGCTAACCTTGCGGGAGGGTCCTACGAGCAGTACTTC.

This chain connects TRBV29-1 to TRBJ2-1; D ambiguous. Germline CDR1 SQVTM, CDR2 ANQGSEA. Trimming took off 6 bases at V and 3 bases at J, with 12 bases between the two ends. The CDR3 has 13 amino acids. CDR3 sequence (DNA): TGCAGCGTGGAGAGCTCAAACTACAATGAGCAGTTCTTC. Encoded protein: CSVESSNYNEQFF.

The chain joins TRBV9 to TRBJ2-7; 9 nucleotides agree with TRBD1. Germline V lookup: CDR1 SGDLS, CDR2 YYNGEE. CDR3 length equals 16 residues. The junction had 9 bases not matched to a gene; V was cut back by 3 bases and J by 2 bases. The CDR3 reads CASSGERDRDTYEQYF. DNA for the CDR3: TGTGCCAGCAGCGGGGAACGGGACAGGGACACCTACGAGCAGTACTTC.

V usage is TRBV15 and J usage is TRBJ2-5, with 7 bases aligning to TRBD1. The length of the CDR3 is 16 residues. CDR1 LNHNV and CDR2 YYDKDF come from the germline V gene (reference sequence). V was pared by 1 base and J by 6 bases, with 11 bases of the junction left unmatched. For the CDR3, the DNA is TGTGCCACCAGCAGAGGGGCGACAGGGACGAGGAAGACCCAGTACTTC. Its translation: CATSRGATGTRKTQYF.

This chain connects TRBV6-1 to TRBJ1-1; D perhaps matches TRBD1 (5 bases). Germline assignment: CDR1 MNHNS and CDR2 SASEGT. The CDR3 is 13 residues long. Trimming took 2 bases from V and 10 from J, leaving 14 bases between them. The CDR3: CASSELGDVRAFF. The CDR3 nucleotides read TGTGCCAGCAGTGAATTAGGGGATGTGCGAGCTTTCTTT.

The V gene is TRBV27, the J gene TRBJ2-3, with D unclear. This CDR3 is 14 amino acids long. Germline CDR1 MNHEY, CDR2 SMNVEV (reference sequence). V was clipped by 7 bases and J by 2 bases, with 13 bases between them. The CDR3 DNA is TGTGCCAGCAACACCCTTATTCCCACAGATACGCAGTATTTT. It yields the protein CASNTLIPTDTQYF.

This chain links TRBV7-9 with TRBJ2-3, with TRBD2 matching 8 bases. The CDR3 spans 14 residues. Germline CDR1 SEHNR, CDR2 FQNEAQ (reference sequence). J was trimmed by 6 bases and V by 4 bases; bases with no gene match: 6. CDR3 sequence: CASSYPGLEDTQYF. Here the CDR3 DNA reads TGTGCCAGCAGCTACCCGGGACTAGAGGATACGCAGTATTTT.

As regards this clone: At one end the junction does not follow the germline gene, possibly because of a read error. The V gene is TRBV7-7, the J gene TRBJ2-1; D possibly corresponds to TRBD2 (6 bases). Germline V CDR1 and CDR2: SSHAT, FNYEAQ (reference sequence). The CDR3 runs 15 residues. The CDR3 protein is CASSLKLASYNEQFF. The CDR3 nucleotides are TGTGCTAGCAGCTTAAAACTAGCCTCCTACAATGAGCAGTTCTTC.

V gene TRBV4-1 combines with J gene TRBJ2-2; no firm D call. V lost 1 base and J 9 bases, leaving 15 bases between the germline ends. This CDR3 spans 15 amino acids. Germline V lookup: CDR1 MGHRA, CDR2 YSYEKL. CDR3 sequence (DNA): TGCGCCAGCAGCCAAGCTGGCCTTACTAACCGGGAGCTGTTTTTT. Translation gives CASSQAGLTNRELFF.

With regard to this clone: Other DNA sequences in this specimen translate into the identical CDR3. Here the CDR3 reads CASSPGPLYGYTF. CDR3 bases: TGTGCCAGCAGCCCCGGACCTCTCTATGGCTACACCTTC. The chain couples TRBV27 to TRBJ1-2; D not certain. CDR1 and CDR2 from the germline V gene are MNHEY and SMNVEV (reference sequence). The V end was cut by 6 bases, the J end by 4 bases, with 12 bases between. This CDR3 is built from 13 residues.

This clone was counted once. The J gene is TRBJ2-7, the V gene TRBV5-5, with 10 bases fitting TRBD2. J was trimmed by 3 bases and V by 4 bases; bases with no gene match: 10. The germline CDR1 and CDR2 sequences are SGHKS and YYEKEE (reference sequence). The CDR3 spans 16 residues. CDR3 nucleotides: TGTGCCAGCAGCCCACTTACTAGCGGGACTAACTACGAGCAGTACTTC. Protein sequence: CASSPLTSGTNYEQYF. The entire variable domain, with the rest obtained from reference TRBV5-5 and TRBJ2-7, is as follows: DAGVTQSPTHLIKTRGQQVTLRCSPISGHKSVSWYQQVLGQGPQFIFQYYEKEERGRGNFPDRFSARQFPNYSSELNVNALLLGDSALYLCASSPLTSGTNYEQYFGPGTRLTVT.

As DNA, the CDR3 is TGTGCCAGCAGCCAAGTCCAGGCCTACACCGGGGAGCTGTTTTTT. It is translated as CASSQVQAYTGELFF. The rearrangement links TRBV14 to TRBJ2-2; unclear D gene. Trimming pared 1 base from V and 3 bases from J, leaving 9 bases between. CDR1 is SGHDN, CDR2 FVKESK, per germline. The CDR3 is made up of 15 amino acids.

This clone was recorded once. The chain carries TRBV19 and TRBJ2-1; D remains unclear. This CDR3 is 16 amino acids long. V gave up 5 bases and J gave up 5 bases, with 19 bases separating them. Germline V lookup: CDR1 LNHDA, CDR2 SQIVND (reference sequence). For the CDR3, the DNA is TGTGCCAGTAGTCACGTCCCGCTACTACTGGACAATGAGCAGTTCTTC. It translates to CASSHVPLLLDNEQFF.

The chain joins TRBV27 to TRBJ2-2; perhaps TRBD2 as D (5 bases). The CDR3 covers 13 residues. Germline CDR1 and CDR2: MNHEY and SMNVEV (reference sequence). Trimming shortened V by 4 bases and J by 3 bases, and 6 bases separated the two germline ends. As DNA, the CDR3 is TGTGCCAGCAGTTGGACTTACACCGGGGAGCTGTTTTTT. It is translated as CASSWTYTGELFF.